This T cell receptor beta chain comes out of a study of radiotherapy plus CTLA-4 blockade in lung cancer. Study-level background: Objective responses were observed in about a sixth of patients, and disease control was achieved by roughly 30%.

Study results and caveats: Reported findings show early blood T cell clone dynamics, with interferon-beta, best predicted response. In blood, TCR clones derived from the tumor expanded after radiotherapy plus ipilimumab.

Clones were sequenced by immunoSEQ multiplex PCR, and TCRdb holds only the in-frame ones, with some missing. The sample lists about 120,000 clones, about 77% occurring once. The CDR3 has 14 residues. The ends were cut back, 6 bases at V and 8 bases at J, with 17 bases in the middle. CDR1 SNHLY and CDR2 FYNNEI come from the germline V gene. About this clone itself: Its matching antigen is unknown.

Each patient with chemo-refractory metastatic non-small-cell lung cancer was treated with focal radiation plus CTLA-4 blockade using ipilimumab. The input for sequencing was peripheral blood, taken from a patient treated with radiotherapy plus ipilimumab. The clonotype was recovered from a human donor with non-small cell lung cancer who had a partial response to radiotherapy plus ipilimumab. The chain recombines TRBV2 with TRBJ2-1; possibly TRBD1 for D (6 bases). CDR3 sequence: CASSPDRITHEQFF. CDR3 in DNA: TGTGCCAGCAGCCCTGACAGGATCACCCATGAGCAGTTCTTC. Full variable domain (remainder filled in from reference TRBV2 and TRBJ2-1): EPEVTQTPSHQVTQMGQEVILRCVPISNHLYFYWYRQILGQKVEFLVSFYNNEISEKSEIFDDQFSVERPDGSNFTLKIRSTKLEDSAMYFCASSPDRITHEQFFGPGTRLTVL.